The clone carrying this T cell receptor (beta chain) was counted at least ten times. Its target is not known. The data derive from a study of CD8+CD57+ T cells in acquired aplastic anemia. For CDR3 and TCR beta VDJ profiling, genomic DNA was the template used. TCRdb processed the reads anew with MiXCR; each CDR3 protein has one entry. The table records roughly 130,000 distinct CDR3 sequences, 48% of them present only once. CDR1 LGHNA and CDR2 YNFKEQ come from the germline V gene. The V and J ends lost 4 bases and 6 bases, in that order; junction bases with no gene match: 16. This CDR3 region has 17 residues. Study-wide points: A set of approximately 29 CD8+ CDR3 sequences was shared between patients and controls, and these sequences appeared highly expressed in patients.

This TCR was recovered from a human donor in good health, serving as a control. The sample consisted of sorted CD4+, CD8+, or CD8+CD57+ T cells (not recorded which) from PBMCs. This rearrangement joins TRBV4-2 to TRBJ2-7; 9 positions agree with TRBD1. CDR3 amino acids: CASSLRLGAGQGREQYF. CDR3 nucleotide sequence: TGTGCCAGCAGCCTACGCCTGGGGGCGGGACAGGGACGCGAGCAGTACTTC.